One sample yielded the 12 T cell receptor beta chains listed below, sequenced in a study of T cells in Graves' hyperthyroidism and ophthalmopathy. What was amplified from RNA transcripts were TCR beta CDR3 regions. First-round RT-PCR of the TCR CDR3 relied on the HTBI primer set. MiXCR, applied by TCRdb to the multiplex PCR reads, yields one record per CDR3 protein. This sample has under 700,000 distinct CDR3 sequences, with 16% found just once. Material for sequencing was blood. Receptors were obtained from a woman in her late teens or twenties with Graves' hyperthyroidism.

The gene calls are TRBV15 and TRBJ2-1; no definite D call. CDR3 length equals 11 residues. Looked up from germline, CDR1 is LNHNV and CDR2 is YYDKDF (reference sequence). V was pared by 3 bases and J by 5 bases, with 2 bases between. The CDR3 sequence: CATSSDNEQFF. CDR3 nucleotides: TGTGCCACCAGCAGCGACAATGAGCAGTTCTTC. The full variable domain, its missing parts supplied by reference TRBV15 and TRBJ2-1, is DAMVIQNPRYQVTQFGKPVTLSCSQTLNHNVMYWYQQKSSQAPKLLFHYYDKDFNNEADTPDNFQSRRPNTSFCFLDIRSPGLGDTAMYLCATSSDNEQFFGPGTRLTVL.

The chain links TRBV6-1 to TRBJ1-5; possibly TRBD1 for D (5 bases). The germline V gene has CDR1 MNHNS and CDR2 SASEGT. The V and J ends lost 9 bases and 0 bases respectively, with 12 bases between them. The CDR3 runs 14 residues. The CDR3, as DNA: TGTGCCAGTTCAGGGACCTATAGCAATCAGCCCCAGCATTTT. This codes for CASSGTYSNQPQHF.

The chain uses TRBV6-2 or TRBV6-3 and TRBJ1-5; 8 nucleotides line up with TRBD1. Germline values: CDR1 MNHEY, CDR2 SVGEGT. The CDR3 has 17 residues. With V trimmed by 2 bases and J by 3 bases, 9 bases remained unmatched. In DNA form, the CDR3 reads TGTGCCAGCAGTTACGGGTTTGACAGGGGACCCAATCAGCCCCAGCATTTT. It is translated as CASSYGFDRGPNQPQHF.

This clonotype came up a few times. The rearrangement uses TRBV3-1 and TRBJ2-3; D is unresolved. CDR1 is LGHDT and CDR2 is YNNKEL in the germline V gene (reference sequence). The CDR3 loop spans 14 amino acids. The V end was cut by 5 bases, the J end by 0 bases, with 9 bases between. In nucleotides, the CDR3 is TGTGCCAGCAGCGGACGGATTAGCACAGATACGCAGTATTTT. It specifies CASSGRISTDTQYF.

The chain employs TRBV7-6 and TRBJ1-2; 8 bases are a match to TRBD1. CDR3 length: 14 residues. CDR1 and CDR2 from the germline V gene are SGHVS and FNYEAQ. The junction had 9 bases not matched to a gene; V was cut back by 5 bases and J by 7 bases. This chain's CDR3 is CASSLLRGRGGYTF. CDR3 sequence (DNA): TGTGCCAGCAGCCTCCTCAGGGGGCGGGGTGGCTACACCTTC.

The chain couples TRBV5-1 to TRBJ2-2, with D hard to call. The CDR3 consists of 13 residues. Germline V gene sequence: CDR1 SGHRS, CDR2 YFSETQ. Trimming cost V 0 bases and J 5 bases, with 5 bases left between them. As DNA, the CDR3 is TGCGCCAGCAGCTTGGCCATTACCGGGGAGCTGTTTTTT. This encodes CASSLAITGELFF.

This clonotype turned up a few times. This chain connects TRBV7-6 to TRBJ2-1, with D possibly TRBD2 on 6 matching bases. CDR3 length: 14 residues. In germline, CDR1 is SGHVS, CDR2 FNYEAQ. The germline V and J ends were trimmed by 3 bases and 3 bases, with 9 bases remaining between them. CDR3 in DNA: TGTGCCAGCAGCTTCAAGGGACTCTACAATGAGCAGTTCTTC. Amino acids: CASSFKGLYNEQFF.

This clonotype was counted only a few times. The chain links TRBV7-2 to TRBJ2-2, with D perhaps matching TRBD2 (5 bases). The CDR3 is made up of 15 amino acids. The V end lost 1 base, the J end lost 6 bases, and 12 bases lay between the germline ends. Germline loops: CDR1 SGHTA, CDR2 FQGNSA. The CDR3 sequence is CASSLVTRGAGELFF. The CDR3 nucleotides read TGTGCCAGCAGCTTAGTTACTCGGGGTGCCGGGGAGCTGTTTTTT.

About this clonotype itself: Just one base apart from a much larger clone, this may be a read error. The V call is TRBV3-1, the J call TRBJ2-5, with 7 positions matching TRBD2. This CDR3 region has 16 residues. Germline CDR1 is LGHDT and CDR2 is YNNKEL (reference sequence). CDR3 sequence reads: CASSEKGTVGGETQCF. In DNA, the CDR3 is TGTGCCAGCAGCGAAAAAGGGACGGTGGGGGGGGAGACCCAGTGCTTC.

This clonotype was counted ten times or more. CDR3 coding DNA: TGCAGTGCTAGAGCGCCTCGACAGGGTGGTAATCAGCCCCAGCATTTT. Its protein is CSARAPRQGGNQPQHF. This rearrangement joins TRBV20-1 to TRBJ1-5, with TRBD1 matching over 7 bases. The J segment lost 4 bases and the V segment lost 1 base, leaving 10 bases of the junction unmatched. CDR3 length equals 16 residues. The V gene's germline CDR1 is DFQATT and CDR2 SNEGSKA (reference sequence).

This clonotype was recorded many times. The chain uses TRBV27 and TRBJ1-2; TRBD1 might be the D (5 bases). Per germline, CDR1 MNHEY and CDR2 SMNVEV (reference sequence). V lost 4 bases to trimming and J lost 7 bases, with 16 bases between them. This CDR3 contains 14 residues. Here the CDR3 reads CASSSQDSPAGYTF. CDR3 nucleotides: TGTGCCAGCAGTTCCCAAGACAGTCCAGCTGGCTACACCTTC.

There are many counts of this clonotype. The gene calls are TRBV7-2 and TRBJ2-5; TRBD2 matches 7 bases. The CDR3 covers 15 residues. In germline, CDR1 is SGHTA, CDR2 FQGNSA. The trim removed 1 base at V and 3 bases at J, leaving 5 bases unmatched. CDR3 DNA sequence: TGTGCCAGCAGCTTAGTCGGGGGGAGGGAAGAGACCCAGTACTTC. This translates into CASSLVGGREETQYF.